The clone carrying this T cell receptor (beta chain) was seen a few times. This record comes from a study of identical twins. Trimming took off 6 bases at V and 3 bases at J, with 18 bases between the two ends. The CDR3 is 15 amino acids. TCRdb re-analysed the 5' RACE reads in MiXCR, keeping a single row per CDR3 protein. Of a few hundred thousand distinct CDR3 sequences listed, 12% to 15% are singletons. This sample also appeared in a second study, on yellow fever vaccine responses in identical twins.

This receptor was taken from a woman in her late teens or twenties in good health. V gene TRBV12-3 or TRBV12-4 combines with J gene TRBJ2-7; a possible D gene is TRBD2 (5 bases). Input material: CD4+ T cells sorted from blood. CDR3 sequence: CASSPSGKSFYEQYF. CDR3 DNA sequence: TGTGCCAGCAGCCCATCCGGGAAATCCTTCTACGAGCAGTACTTC.